This T cell receptor beta chain was obtained from a study of CD8 T cells in Susac syndrome. V lost 9 bases, J lost 4 bases, and 13 bases lay in between. The CDR3 sequence is 12 residues long. The V gene's germline CDR1 is SGHTA and CDR2 FQGNSA. The sequenced target, TCR beta, came from blood CD8+ and CD4+ T cells. The healthy controls were matched to patients by age and sex. It was negative isolation that provided the CD8+ and CD4+ T cells, whereas TEMRA cells were enriched by FACS. A quantity of about 0.5 to 1 ug RNA underwent reverse transcription using random hexamers. Multiplex immunoSEQ PCR targeted 54 Vbeta and 13 Jbeta TCR beta segments. TCRdb re-analysed the immunoSEQ multiplex PCR reads in MiXCR, keeping a single row per CDR3 protein. Here the sample spans over 120,000 distinct CDR3 sequences, roughly 94% being singletons.

The specimen was CD4+ T cells from PBMCs. The rearrangement uses TRBV7-2 and TRBJ2-7; D is ambiguous. This TCR came from a human donor in good health. The CDR3 nucleotides are TGTGCCAGGTCGCCGCCGAGGTACGAGCAGTACTTC. Its translation: CARSPPRYEQYF.